This T cell receptor (beta chain) came from a study of beta chain features in type 1 diabetes. The study's findings and limits: For patients, the naive, central memory and Treg TCRB repertoires appeared more alike than for healthy donors.

This clone was found a few times. Its target is not known. V lost 2 bases to trimming and J lost 1 base, with 8 bases between them. In germline, CDR1 is SGHTA, CDR2 FQGNSA. The CDR3 sequence is 14 residues long. Expressed TCRB transcripts were sequenced after all isolated RNA was converted to cDNA. The protocol was immunoSEQ multiplex PCR, while the TCRdb copy is restricted to in-frame clones and leaves out a portion. The sample holds under 550,000 clones, approximately 10% seen once. The receptor's source is a woman between 18 and 29 years old in good health. The source material was naive CD4+ T cells from blood. The chain carries TRBV7-2 and TRBJ2-5; D is possibly TRBD1 or TRBD2 (5 bases each). The CDR3 coding sequence is TGTGCCAGCAGCTTAACCGGGGCCCAAGAGACCCAGTACTTC. It is translated as CASSLTGAQETQYF.